The TCR beta chain under discussion was sequenced for a study of cytomegalovirus exposure and HLA in healthy donors. Notes on the study in general: The classifier, whose performance was assessed in both the original and validation cohorts, reportedly diagnosed cytomegalovirus status with high specificity and sensitivity. The listing of approximately 160 TCR beta chains classed them as cytomegalovirus-associated. Later analysis placed DRB1 highest and HLA-C lowest in TCR association rates, which differed by HLA locus.

This clone appeared a few times. Its antigen is currently unknown. This cohort consisted of healthy bone marrow donors. Trimming removed 2 bases at V and 6 bases at J, with 11 bases between. The CDR3 consists of 13 residues. Per the germline V gene, CDR1 is MNHEY and CDR2 is SVGAGI. Vbeta (60) and Jbeta (13) primers were used in the PCR. The protocol was immunoSEQ multiplex PCR, while the TCRdb copy is restricted to in-frame clones and leaves out a portion. The sample yields under 150,000 clones, under 85% seen once. Sequenced: PBMCs. The chain has TRBV6-5 and TRBJ2-7; a possible D gene is TRBD2 (5 bases). The origin of this receptor is a man aged 25 to 40 in good health and CMV-seronegative. The chain's CDR3 is CASSYGGFLEQYF. The CDR3 coding sequence is TGTGCCAGCAGTTACGGCGGGTTCCTCGAGCAGTACTTC.